One and the same sample provided the 16 T cell receptor beta chains below, sequenced in a study of CD8+CD57+ T cells in acquired aplastic anemia (dated by TCRdb to about 2018). The sequencer listed for this sample is Illumina HiSeq 2000. TCR beta VDJ combination and CDR3 sequence profiling used genomic DNA as the template. TCRdb cleaned the public reads at Q25 with fastp, built clones with MiXCR and kept in-frame beta chains. Here each entry gathers all rows of one CDR3 protein and keeps the most common genes and DNA. Recorded for this sample are approximately 470,000 distinct CDR3 sequences; about a third of them occurred a single time. Of the sample, less than 0.85% is held by the ten largest clones. Expansion of CD8+CD57+ cells had been shown by flow cytometry in the patients chosen for sequencing. Material: sorted CD4+, CD8+, or CD8+CD57+ T cells (not recorded which) from PBMCs. The source is a human donor with aplastic anemia.

The CDR3 sequence is CASSRGSSYNSPLHF. CDR3 coding DNA: TGTGCCAGCAGCAGAGGTTCCTCCTATAATTCACCCCTCCACTTT. J is TRBJ1-6 and V is TRBV9; no definite D call. CDR3 length: 15 residues. Germline-derived CDR1 and CDR2 are SGDLS and YYNGEE. V lost 4 bases to trimming and J lost 0 bases, with 8 bases between them.

As for this clonotype: This may be a read error: a much more frequent sequence differs by one nucleotide. The chain links TRBV7-3 to TRBJ1-5; D ambiguous. Germline loops: CDR1 SGHTA, CDR2 FQGTGA. The CDR3 runs 9 residues. Trimming took off 6 bases at V and 10 bases at J, with 4 bases between the two ends. The CDR3 nucleotides read TGTGCCAGCAGGGACCCCCAGCATTTT. Its protein is CASRDPQHF. The full variable domain, with the rest looked up from reference TRBV7-3 and TRBJ1-5, is GAGVSQTPSNKVTEKGKYVELRCDPISGHTALYWYRQSLGQGPEFLIYFQGTGAADDSGLPNDRFFAVRPEGSVSTLKIQRTERGDSAVYLCASRDPQHFGDGTRLSIL.

V and J are TRBV30 and TRBJ1-6; 8 bases match TRBD1. Germline CDR1 GTSNPN, CDR2 SVGIG (reference sequence). Trimming removed 0 bases from V and 10 bases from J; junction bases left unmatched: 2. There are 13 residues in the CDR3. The CDR3 is CAWSVDRDSPLHF. The CDR3 nucleotides are TGTGCCTGGAGTGTGGACAGGGACTCACCCCTCCACTTT.

This clonotype was seen ten or more times. This sequence joins TRBV15 and TRBJ2-2; 7 bases line up with TRBD2. V lost 6 bases to trimming and J lost 3 bases; unmatched junction nucleotides: 13. The germline V gene has CDR1 LNHNV and CDR2 YYDKDF (reference sequence). This CDR3 has 17 residues. CDR3 protein: CATRISGSPRDTGELFF. CDR3 coding DNA: TGTGCCACCAGGATTAGCGGGTCACCCCGGGACACCGGGGAGCTGTTTTTT.

This clonotype was recorded many times. The chain employs TRBV5-1 and TRBJ2-7, with 9 nucleotides matching TRBD1. The V gene end was trimmed by 1 base and the J gene end by 2 bases; junction bases not matched to a gene: 7. This CDR3 is built from 16 residues. CDR1 is SGHRS and CDR2 is YFSETQ in the germline V gene. The CDR3 here is CASSLSPGTGTYEQYF. CDR3 sequence (DNA): TGCGCCAGCAGCTTGTCACCCGGGACAGGGACCTACGAGCAGTACTTC.

This chain connects TRBV5-1 to TRBJ2-7, with 10 bases that match TRBD1. The CDR3 is 13 residues long. V shed 4 bases and J 7 bases; nucleotides not matched to a gene: 5. Germline V gene lookup returns CDR1 SGHRS and CDR2 YFSETQ. The CDR3: CASSPDRGNEQYF. The CDR3 bases are TGCGCCAGCAGCCCGGACAGGGGGAATGAGCAGTACTTC.

Only a few counts were recorded for this clonotype. This chain uses TRBV20-1 with TRBJ2-7; 8 nucleotides align to TRBD2. The junction had 16 bases not matched to a gene; V was cut back by 2 bases and J by 4 bases. In germline, CDR1 is DFQATT, CDR2 SNEGSKA (reference sequence). The CDR3 consists of 17 residues. CDR3: CSARIESSGFLRYEQYF. The CDR3 nucleotides are TGCAGTGCTAGAATCGAGTCTAGCGGGTTCCTTCGGTACGAGCAGTACTTC.

This clonotype was counted ten times or more. This chain links TRBV19 with TRBJ1-6, with TRBD1 matching over 8 bases. V lost 5 bases, J lost 8 bases, and 8 bases stayed unmatched. This CDR3 has 15 residues. CDR1 and CDR2 (germline): LNHDA, SQIVND (reference sequence). CDR3 amino acids: CASSGRDRRDSPLHF. The DNA for the CDR3 is TGTGCCAGTAGTGGCCGGGACAGGCGGGATTCACCCCTCCACTTT.

This clonotype was observed a few times. The rearrangement joins TRBV30 to TRBJ2-7; D uncertain. Germline CDR1 and CDR2: GTSNPN and SVGIG (reference sequence). V was shortened by 2 bases and J by 2 bases, with 7 bases between the two germline ends. The length of the CDR3 is 12 residues. CDR3 protein: CAWSPPAYEQYF. The CDR3 DNA is TGTGCCTGGAGTCCCCCGGCCTACGAGCAGTACTTC.

This clonotype was observed many times. The chain has TRBV7-9 and TRBJ1-2; D is uncertain. The CDR3 is made up of 13 amino acids. Germline V gene lookup returns CDR1 SEHNR and CDR2 FQNEAQ (reference sequence). The germline V and J ends were trimmed by 4 bases and 8 bases, with 14 bases remaining between them. The CDR3 nucleotides are TGTGCCAGCAGCTCCCCCGGTCCTGAAGGCTACACCTTC. Translating gives CASSSPGPEGYTF.

This clonotype was observed at least ten times. The rearrangement uses TRBV19 and TRBJ1-2; no clear D. Germline V gene sequence: CDR1 LNHDA, CDR2 SQIVND (reference sequence). The CDR3 totals 11 residues. V lost 8 bases and J lost 2, with 6 bases in between. The CDR3 DNA is TGTGCCAGTGAGGACAACTATGGCTACACCTTC. Encoded protein: CASEDNYGYTF.

This clonotype was found a few times. This chain joins TRBV30 and TRBJ1-5; D may be TRBD1 (5 bases). In germline, CDR1 is GTSNPN, CDR2 SVGIG (reference sequence). Trimming shortened V by 1 base and J by 3 bases, and 7 bases separated the two germline ends. The CDR3 has 13 amino acids. The CDR3 DNA reads TGTGCCTGGAGTGCGGGGGACAATCAGCCCCAGCATTTT. It is translated as CAWSAGDNQPQHF.

The CDR3 DNA reads TGTGCCAGCAGCTTAAAACCAGGGACATACAATGAGCAGTTCTTC. Amino acids: CASSLKPGTYNEQFF. The chain uses TRBV7-3 and TRBJ2-1; possible D gene TRBD1, 6 bases. The CDR3 loop spans 15 amino acids. Per germline, CDR1 SGHTA and CDR2 FQGTGA. Trimming took 1 base from V and 4 from J, leaving 11 bases between them.

This clonotype was seen a handful of times. The rearrangement uses TRBV5-5 and TRBJ1-2, with 8 bases aligning to TRBD1. The germline CDR1 and CDR2 sequences are SGHKS and YYEKEE (reference sequence). The CDR3 totals 15 residues. V lost 3 bases and J lost 3; bases outside the gene matches: 7. The CDR3 spells CASSYWDRSHYGYTF. The CDR3, as DNA: TGTGCCAGCAGCTATTGGGACAGGAGTCACTATGGCTACACCTTC. The whole variable domain, filled in from reference TRBV5-5 and TRBJ1-2, reads DAGVTQSPTHLIKTRGQQVTLRCSPISGHKSVSWYQQVLGQGPQFIFQYYEKEERGRGNFPDRFSARQFPNYSSELNVNALLLGDSALYLCASSYWDRSHYGYTFGSGTRLTVV.

The J gene is TRBJ2-1, the V gene TRBV20-1; perhaps TRBD1 as D (6 bases). Trimming cost V 5 bases and J 5 bases, with 19 bases left between them. The CDR3 totals 15 residues. Per the germline V gene, CDR1 is DFQATT and CDR2 is SNEGSKA (reference sequence). CDR3 in DNA: TGCAGTGCTCTAGAAGGAACAGGGAAGGACAATGAGCAGTTCTTC. Its protein is CSALEGTGKDNEQFF.

This clonotype has only a few counts. This chain connects TRBV20-1 to TRBJ1-1; D is possibly TRBD1 (6 bases). This CDR3 comprises 13 residues. The V and J ends lost 1 base and 4 bases respectively, with 10 bases between them. Germline V lookup: CDR1 DFQATT, CDR2 SNEGSKA (reference sequence). CDR3 sequence (DNA): TGCAGTGCTAGAGGACAGGTGAGCACTGAAGCTTTCTTT. Protein sequence: CSARGQVSTEAFF.